These 32 T cell receptor beta chains were all obtained from the same sample, sequenced in a study of shared clonotypes between healthy human individuals. Sequencing was performed with immunoSEQ multiplex PCR; in TCRdb, only in-frame clones are kept and a portion is missing. This sample has around 2.3 million clones, with approximately 94% found just once. The sequenced sample was naive CD4+ T cells sorted from blood. As for subset: CD45RA+ positively selected. The receptors were sampled from a man aged 18 to 30 in good health.

This clone has just one count. This chain uses TRBV5-4 with TRBJ2-7, with D unresolved. The length of the CDR3 is 14 residues. V lost 5 bases and J lost 2, with 14 bases in between. The germline gives CDR1 SGHNT, CDR2 YYREEE (reference sequence). CDR3 amino acids: CASSSRTETYEQYF. Written as DNA, the CDR3 is TGTGCCAGCAGTTCTCGGACGGAGACCTACGAGCAGTACTTC.

J is TRBJ2-5 and V is TRBV5-1, with 10 nucleotides matching TRBD1. Germline lookup yields CDR1 SGHRS and CDR2 YFSETQ. The CDR3 is 15 amino acids. Germline trimming cut 9 bases from V and 5 bases from J; bases unmatched to any gene: 13. DNA for the CDR3: TGCGCCACCTCGGGACAGGGGTTTTTGGGGGAGACCCAGTACTTC. This encodes CATSGQGFLGETQYF.

The chain joins TRBV30 to TRBJ2-3; tentatively, D is TRBD1 (5 bases). With 2 bases removed from V and 2 bases from J, the gap between germline ends came to 11 bases. The CDR3 contains 14 residues. CDR1 and CDR2 from the germline V gene are GTSNPN and SVGIG (reference sequence). The CDR3 here is CAWSIQGNTDTQYF. The CDR3 DNA follows: TGTGCCTGGAGTATCCAGGGAAACACAGATACGCAGTATTTT.

The chain combines TRBV6-5 with TRBJ2-7; 9 bases are a match to TRBD1. V shed 6 bases, J shed 2 bases, and the junction held 8 bases outside the gene matches. In germline, CDR1 is MNHEY, CDR2 SVGAGI. This CDR3 region has 15 residues. The chain's CDR3 is CASSATGTGPYEQYF. The CDR3 nucleotides read TGTGCCAGCAGCGCCACCGGGACAGGGCCCTACGAGCAGTACTTC.

This sequence joins TRBV7-8 and TRBJ1-5; possible D gene TRBD1, 5 bases. The CDR3 loop spans 15 amino acids. Germline assignment: CDR1 SGHVS and CDR2 FQNEAQ. V was trimmed by 1 base and J by 2 bases, leaving 9 bases between them. This CDR3 reads CASSLEPGGNQPQHF. The CDR3 nucleotides read TGTGCCAGCAGCTTAGAGCCGGGGGGCAATCAGCCCCAGCATTTT.

The chain employs TRBV11-2 and TRBJ2-7; 10 nucleotides align to TRBD1. Germline V gene lookup returns CDR1 SGHAT and CDR2 FQNNGV. The V and J ends lost 5 bases and 3 bases, in that order; junction bases with no gene match: 7. The length of the CDR3 is 15 residues. The CDR3 nucleotides are TGTGCCAGCAGCCCGTTGGACAGGGGGTTCTACGAGCAGTACTTC. Encoded protein: CASSPLDRGFYEQYF.

V usage is TRBV11-3 and J usage is TRBJ2-3; 9 bases fit TRBD2. V lost 1 base, J lost 8 bases, and 4 bases stayed unmatched. Germline CDR1 is SGHNT and CDR2 is YENEEA. The CDR3 extends over 14 amino acids. CDR3 amino acids: CASSLVGTSSTQYF. The CDR3 DNA reads TGTGCCAGCAGCTTAGTTGGGACTAGCAGTACGCAGTATTTT. The full variable domain, with the rest looked up from reference TRBV11-3 and TRBJ2-3, is EAGVVQSPRYKIIEKKQPVAFWCNPISGHNTLYWYLQNLGQGPELLIRYENEEAVDDSQLPKDRFSAERLKGVDSTLKIQPAELGDSAVYLCASSLVGTSSTQYFGPGTRLTVL.

The V call is TRBV29-1, the J call TRBJ1-2, with D tentatively TRBD1 (6 bases). This CDR3 contains 15 residues. V lost 1 base, J lost 4 bases, and 16 bases lay in between. The V gene's germline CDR1 is SQVTM and CDR2 ANQGSEA. The CDR3 coding sequence is TGCAGCGTTGAAGGGTCGGCAGGGGATGGCTATGGCTACACCTTC. This sequence encodes CSVEGSAGDGYGYTF.

The J gene is TRBJ2-5, the V gene TRBV10-1; TRBD2 agrees at 8 bases. V lost 7 bases, J lost 5 bases, and 12 bases stayed unmatched. Germline assignment: CDR1 WNHNN and CDR2 SYGVQD (reference sequence). This CDR3 has 15 residues. The CDR3 nucleotides read TGCGCCAGCATCTTAGCGGGGCTCCCAGGGGAGACCCAGTACTTC. Residues: CASILAGLPGETQYF.

The chain has TRBV27 and TRBJ2-7, with D possibly being TRBD1 (6 bases). CDR1 and CDR2 from the germline V gene are MNHEY and SMNVEV (reference sequence). The length of the CDR3 is 12 residues. The germline V and J ends were trimmed by 5 bases and 6 bases, with 11 bases remaining between them. Written as DNA, the CDR3 is TGTGCCAGCAGTCCCCAGGGGCGCGAGCAGTACTTC. Its translation is CASSPQGREQYF.

This rearrangement joins TRBV15 to TRBJ2-7; 7 positions agree with TRBD1. The ends lost 3 bases at V and 5 bases at J; junction bases unmatched: 7. This CDR3 comprises 14 residues. CDR1 is LNHNV, CDR2 YYDKDF, per germline (reference sequence). The CDR3 sequence: CATSRETGLHEQYF. In nucleotides, the CDR3 is TGTGCCACCAGCAGGGAGACAGGGCTTCACGAGCAGTACTTC. The full variable domain, rest sourced from reference TRBV15 and TRBJ2-7, is DAMVIQNPRYQVTQFGKPVTLSCSQTLNHNVMYWYQQKSSQAPKLLFHYYDKDFNNEADTPDNFQSRRPNTSFCFLDIRSPGLGDTAMYLCATSRETGLHEQYFGPGTRLTVT.

V is TRBV2 and J is TRBJ1-5; weak D call: TRBD1 (6 bases). Deletions cut 6 bases from V and 0 bases from J, with 12 bases between. The CDR3 spans 15 residues. Germline V gene data show CDR1 as SNHLY and CDR2 as FYNNEI. The CDR3 DNA reads TGTGCCAGCAGGGGTGACAGGCCTAGCAATCAGCCCCAGCATTTT. Translation gives CASRGDRPSNQPQHF.

V and J are TRBV6-1 and TRBJ2-7, with no clear D. V lost 5 bases and J lost 2, with 10 bases in between. The germline V gene has CDR1 MNHNS and CDR2 SASEGT. The CDR3 length is 13 residues. The CDR3 sequence: CASSPHGTYEQYF. For the CDR3, the DNA is TGTGCCAGCAGTCCCCACGGTACCTACGAGCAGTACTTC.

J is TRBJ2-1 and V is TRBV20-1, with D unresolved. Deletions cut 3 bases from V and 9 bases from J, with 9 bases between. The CDR3 is 11 amino acids. CDR1 and CDR2 (germline): DFQATT, SNEGSKA (reference sequence). The CDR3 DNA sequence: TGCAGTGCTAGCGTCGAGAGTGAGCAGTTCTTC. It encodes CSASVESEQFF.

The rearrangement links TRBV28 to TRBJ2-3, with 8 bases fitting TRBD2. Losses at the gene ends were 4 bases for V and 2 bases for J; bases not matched to a gene: 5. The V gene's germline CDR1 is MDHEN and CDR2 SYDVKM. The CDR3 is 15 amino acids. This chain's CDR3 is CASSSSGGLTDTQYF. In nucleotides, the CDR3 is TGTGCCAGCAGTTCCAGCGGGGGTCTCACAGATACGCAGTATTTT.

This rearrangement joins TRBV4-1 to TRBJ1-6; a possible D gene is TRBD1 (6 bases). The germline CDR1 and CDR2 sequences are MGHRA and YSYEKL. V lost 0 bases and J 7 bases, leaving 13 bases between the germline ends. This CDR3 spans 16 amino acids. CDR3 in DNA: TGCGCCAGCAGCCAAGATGGGCAGGGGAGAAATTCACCCCTCCACTTT. Translation: CASSQDGQGRNSPLHF.

The chain has TRBV10-2 and TRBJ2-2; 10 nucleotides line up with TRBD2. Germline values: CDR1 WSHSY, CDR2 SAAADI. This CDR3 contains 16 residues. The V segment lost 0 bases and the J segment 5 bases; nucleotides outside the gene matches: 3. The CDR3 nucleotides read TGCGCCAGCAGTGAGTCACCTAGCGGGAGAACCGGGGAGCTGTTTTTT. It specifies CASSESPSGRTGELFF.

J is TRBJ1-1 and V is TRBV30; the match to TRBD1 covers 7 bases. Germline V gene sequence: CDR1 GTSNPN, CDR2 SVGIG (reference sequence). Trimming cost V 0 bases and J 4 bases; bases outside gene matches: 2. The CDR3 spans 13 residues. CDR3 sequence: CAWSVDRATEAFF. CDR3 bases: TGTGCCTGGAGTGTCGACAGGGCCACTGAAGCTTTCTTT.

The J gene is TRBJ1-1, the V gene TRBV4-2; no definite D call. Germline V gene lookup returns CDR1 LGHNA and CDR2 YNFKEQ. With 3 bases removed from V and 3 bases from J, the gap between germline ends came to 14 bases. The CDR3 spans 15 residues. This CDR3 is CASSHFPGWDTEAFF. In DNA form, the CDR3 reads TGTGCCAGCAGCCATTTCCCGGGATGGGACACTGAAGCTTTCTTT.

Notes on this clone: Other DNA sequences of this sample code for an identical CDR3. V is TRBV5-1 and J is TRBJ2-5; D gene unclear. Trimming took off 1 base at V and 2 bases at J, with 6 bases between the two ends. The length of the CDR3 is 13 residues. Per germline, CDR1 SGHRS and CDR2 YFSETQ. CDR3 sequence reads: CASSLNGQETQYF. The CDR3 bases are TGCGCCAGCAGCTTGAACGGTCAAGAGACCCAGTACTTC.

V and J are TRBV28 and TRBJ1-6; tentatively, D is TRBD1 (6 bases). The V gene lost 6 bases and the J gene lost 7 bases, with 16 bases spanning the gap. This CDR3 comprises 15 residues. In germline, CDR1 is MDHEN, CDR2 SYDVKM. This CDR3 reads CASSSTGTTNSPLHF. DNA of the CDR3: TGTGCCAGCAGCTCCACCGGGACAACAAATTCACCCCTCCACTTT.

This rearrangement joins TRBV18 to TRBJ1-6; no reliable D call. There are 15 residues in the CDR3. The germline V and J ends were trimmed by 2 bases and 10 bases, with 15 bases remaining between them. Germline CDR1 reads KGHSH; CDR2 reads LQKENI. CDR3 loop: CASSPTRRGGSPLHF. Here the CDR3 DNA reads TGTGCCAGCTCACCAACCCGGCGGGGTGGCTCACCCCTCCACTTT.

V usage is TRBV2 and J usage is TRBJ2-5; 10 bases line up with TRBD2. CDR3 length equals 17 residues. V was clipped by 2 bases and J by 3 bases; unmatched bases: 9. Germline V gene lookup returns CDR1 SNHLY and CDR2 FYNNEI. The CDR3: CASSERRGTSAEETQYF. The CDR3 DNA follows: TGTGCCAGCAGTGAAAGGAGGGGGACTAGCGCTGAAGAGACCCAGTACTTC. Drawing the rest from reference TRBV2 and TRBJ2-5, the complete variable domain is EPEVTQTPSHQVTQMGQEVILRCVPISNHLYFYWYRQILGQKVEFLVSFYNNEISEKSEIFDDQFSVERPDGSNFTLKIRSTKLEDSAMYFCASSERRGTSAEETQYFGPGTRLLVL.

With respect to this clone: The same CDR3 also results from other DNA sequences found in this sample. J is TRBJ2-7 and V is TRBV6-1; D is ambiguous. Trimming left V 1 base short and J 4 bases short, with 8 bases between. The germline gives CDR1 MNHNS, CDR2 SASEGT. The CDR3 loop spans 13 amino acids. CDR3 DNA: TGTGCCAGCAGTGAAGGAGGACCTTACGAGCAGTACTTC. Its protein is CASSEGGPYEQYF.

The chain uses TRBV7-6 and TRBJ2-1, with 9 nucleotides matching TRBD2. Germline assignment: CDR1 SGHVS and CDR2 FNYEAQ. With V trimmed by 5 bases and J by 4 bases, 9 bases remained unmatched. The CDR3 sequence is 16 residues long. The CDR3 reads CASSPRTLAGYNEQFF. CDR3 coding DNA: TGTGCCAGCAGCCCACGTACACTAGCGGGTTACAATGAGCAGTTCTTC.

The chain is built from TRBV5-1 and TRBJ2-3; TRBD2 agrees at 10 bases. This CDR3 is 17 amino acids long. J was trimmed by 0 bases and V by 1 base; bases with no gene match: 5. In germline, CDR1 is SGHRS, CDR2 YFSETQ. Here the CDR3 DNA reads TGCGCCAGCAGCTTGCTTACTAGCGGGATAAGCACAGATACGCAGTATTTT. It specifies CASSLLTSGISTDTQYF. The variable domain in full, with the rest retrieved from reference TRBV5-1 and TRBJ2-3, is KAGVTQTPRYLIKTRGQQVTLSCSPISGHRSVSWYQQTPGQGLQFLFEYFSETQRNKGNFPGRFSGRQFSNSRSEMNVSTLELGDSALYLCASSLLTSGISTDTQYFGPGTRLTVL.

This clone was observed a single time. V is TRBV29-1 and J is TRBJ2-5; D unclear. This CDR3 comprises 11 residues. Germline V gives CDR1 SQVTM, CDR2 ANQGSEA. V dropped 3 bases and J dropped 2 bases, with 4 bases sitting between them. This CDR3 reads CSVDRQETQYF. CDR3 bases: TGCAGCGTTGATAGACAAGAGACCCAGTACTTC.

CDR3 bases: TGTGCCAGCAGTCGTATGACAGGGGGCCTCTACGAGCAGTACTTC. It specifies CASSRMTGGLYEQYF. The chain uses TRBV6-5 and TRBJ2-7, with 10 bases aligning to TRBD1. The CDR3 is 15 residues long. J lost 3 bases, V lost 5 bases, and 7 bases had no gene match. Germline V gives CDR1 MNHEY, CDR2 SVGAGI.

The CDR3 here is CAWSGSGLRNQPQHF. For the CDR3, the DNA is TGTGCCTGGAGTGGGTCGGGGCTACGGAATCAGCCCCAGCATTTT. The chain joins TRBV30 to TRBJ1-5; the D gene is possibly TRBD1 (5 bases). Germline loops: CDR1 GTSNPN, CDR2 SVGIG (reference sequence). V lost 1 base and J lost 4, with 14 bases in between. CDR3 length equals 15 residues. The whole variable domain, filled in from reference TRBV30 and TRBJ1-5, reads SQTIHQWPATLVQPVGSPLSLECTVEGTSNPNLYWYRQAAGRGLQLLFYSVGIGQISSEVPQNLSASRPQDRQFILSSKKLLLSDSGFYLCAWSGSGLRNQPQHFGDGTRLSIL.

The chain has TRBV13 and TRBJ2-7; TRBD1 is a possible D gene (5 bases). The CDR3 contains 13 residues. Deletions cut 3 bases from V and 8 bases from J, with 14 bases between. CDR1 is PRHDT and CDR2 is FYEKMQ in the germline V gene (reference sequence). CDR3 amino acids: CASSFAGNPQQYF. Written as DNA, the CDR3 is TGTGCCAGCAGCTTTGCAGGGAACCCCCAGCAGTACTTC.

The V call is TRBV2, the J call TRBJ1-5; D is uncertain. Germline V gives CDR1 SNHLY, CDR2 FYNNEI. The V end was cut by 6 bases, the J end by 9 bases, with 15 bases between. The CDR3 loop spans 13 amino acids. Here the CDR3 DNA reads TGTGCCAGCAGCCAGATATTAATTGGGCCCCAGCATTTT. This sequence encodes CASSQILIGPQHF.

V usage is TRBV7-9 and J usage is TRBJ1-5, with D possibly matching TRBD1 (5 bases). This CDR3 comprises 15 residues. Trimming stripped 5 bases from V and 2 bases from J, with 13 bases between. The germline CDR1 and CDR2 sequences are SEHNR and FQNEAQ (reference sequence). This CDR3 reads CASSPPGTGNQPQHF. CDR3 DNA: TGTGCCAGCAGCCCACCCGGGACGGGCAATCAGCCCCAGCATTTT.